A selection of T cell receptor beta chains follows, all from one sample in a study of breast tumors, draining lymph nodes, adjacent tissues. One entry per CDR3 protein, called by TCRdb with MiXCR from the multiplex PCR reads. This sample has some 130,000 distinct CDR3 sequences, with 20% to 25% found just once. The sample consisted of axillary lymph node tissue. These receptor sequences come from a female donor with breast cancer. Some clones in this sample may be carry-over from other donors' samples. The CDR3 runs from the conserved cysteine through the conserved F or W. The D gene is left open where the match is weak. Expanded clones get a size class; other rows say once, few or many, or leave the size out.

j_gene,d_gene,abundance,v_gene,CDR3aa,CDR3nt
TRBJ2-6,-,many,TRBV9,CASSVGWSGANVLTF,TGTGCCAGCAGCGTTGGGTGGTCTGGGGCCAACGTCCTGACTTTC
TRBJ2-3,-,many,TRBV20-1,CSASSWDTQYF,TGCAGTGCTAGTTCGTGGGATACGCAGTATTTT
TRBJ2-3,-,many,TRBV9,CASSVAYEDTQYF,TGTGCCAGCAGCGTAGCTTATGAAGATACGCAGTATTTT
TRBJ1-5,-,-,TRBV6-1,CASSVDKVHQPQHF,TGTGCCAGCAGTGTGGACAAAGTTCATCAGCCCCAGCATTTT
TRBJ2-1,TRBD2,many,TRBV5-1,CASSLETSVYEQFF,TGCGCCAGCAGCTTGGAGACTAGCGTCTATGAGCAGTTCTTC
TRBJ1-2,-,-,TRBV5-1,CASSSSPQDGYTF,TGCGCCAGCAGCTCCTCCCCCCAGGATGGCTACACCTTC
TRBJ1-6,-,many,TRBV28,CASSLLLDVGVSPLHF,TGTGCCAGCAGTCTCCTCCTGGACGTGGGAGTTTCACCCCTCCACTTT
TRBJ2-7,-,many,TRBV6-5,CASSYWERRFDEQYF,TGTGCCAGCAGTTACTGGGAGCGGAGATTTGACGAGCAGTACTTC
TRBJ2-2,TRBD2,many,TRBV5-1,CASSLATSGNTGELFF,TGCGCCAGCAGCTTGGCGACTAGCGGGAACACCGGGGAGCTGTTTTTT
TRBJ2-7,TRBD2,many,TRBV5-1,CASSLGGSPPGYEQYF,TGCGCCAGCAGCTTAGGCGGGAGCCCTCCCGGCTACGAGCAGTACTTC
TRBJ1-2,-,many,TRBV6-1,CASSEASGRGGYGYTF,TGTGCCAGCAGTGAAGCGTCGGGGCGTGGTGGCTATGGCTACACCTTC
TRBJ2-1,-,many,TRBV7-2,CASSLVNKAYNEQFF,TGTGCCAGCAGCTTGGTCAACAAAGCCTACAATGAGCAGTTCTTC
TRBJ2-1,TRBD2,-,TRBV7-6,CASSLDTSGMGQGYDEQFF,TGTGCCAGCAGCTTAGATACTAGCGGGATGGGGCAGGGCTACGATGAGCAGTTCTTC
TRBJ2-1,-,many,TRBV20-1,CSASPSSYNEQFF,TGCAGTGCTAGTCCCAGCTCCTACAATGAGCAGTTCTTC
TRBJ2-2,-,few,TRBV6-1,CASSENRGHNTGELFF,TGTGCCAGCAGTGAAAATAGGGGACATAACACCGGGGAGCTGTTTTTT
TRBJ2-7,-,many,TRBV2,CASNSGTSKYEQYF,TGTGCCAGCAACTCCGGGACAAGCAAATACGAGCAGTACTTC
TRBJ2-1,-,-,TRBV19,CASSTGTKYNKQFF,TGTGCCAGTAGTACCGGGACAAAATACAATAAGCAGTTCTTC
TRBJ1-5,-,-,TRBV27,CASSLAGGKWPQHF,TGTGCCAGCAGTTTAGCGGGGGGCAAATGGCCCCAGCATTTT
TRBJ2-2,-,many,TRBV9,CASSSHANTGELFF,TGTGCCAGCAGCTCCCACGCGAACACCGGGGAGCTGTTTTTT
TRBJ1-6,-,many,TRBV30,CAWRAGPYNSPLHF,TGTGCCTGGCGTGCCGGTCCCTATAATTCACCCCTCCACTTT
TRBJ2-7,TRBD1,once,TRBV28,CASSSTTGGVFYEQCF,TGTGCCAGCAGTTCTACTACAGGGGGCGTCTTCTACGAGCAGTGCTTC
TRBJ2-5,TRBD1,many,TRBV4-1,CASSQGDRGGQETQYF,TGCGCCAGCAGCCAAGGGGACAGGGGGGGCCAAGAGACCCAGTACTTC
TRBJ2-3,-,-,TRBV5-1,CASSLVPRTDTQHF,TGCGCCAGCAGCTTGGTGCCTCGCACAGATACGCAACATTTT
TRBJ2-1,-,few,TRBV27,CASSNRQSSYNEQFF,TGTGCCAGCAGTAACCGGCAAAGCTCCTACAATGAGCAGTTCTTC
TRBJ2-1,TRBD2,many,TRBV20-1,CSARNGREGYVGNEQFF,TGCAGTGCTAGGAACGGGCGGGAGGGCTATGTAGGGAATGAGCAGTTCTTC
TRBJ1-6,-,many,TRBV5-6,CASSLAQRNSPLHF,TGTGCCAGCAGCTTAGCCCAGCGGAATTCACCCCTCCACTTT
TRBJ2-1,TRBD1,many,TRBV27,CASTQTGTNNEQFF,TGTGCCAGCACCCAGACAGGGACGAACAATGAGCAGTTCTTC
TRBJ2-3,-,many,TRBV7-2,CASSLAARGTDTQYF,TGTGCCAGCAGCTTAGCGGCTAGGGGCACAGATACGCAGTATTTT
TRBJ2-1,-,many,TRBV9,CASSFGLNEQFF,TGTGCCAGCAGTTTCGGACTCAATGAGCAGTTCTTC
TRBJ2-7,TRBD2,many,TRBV5-1,CASSPTGGSSYEQYF,TGCGCCAGCAGCCCAACGGGGGGGTCCTCCTACGAGCAGTACTTC